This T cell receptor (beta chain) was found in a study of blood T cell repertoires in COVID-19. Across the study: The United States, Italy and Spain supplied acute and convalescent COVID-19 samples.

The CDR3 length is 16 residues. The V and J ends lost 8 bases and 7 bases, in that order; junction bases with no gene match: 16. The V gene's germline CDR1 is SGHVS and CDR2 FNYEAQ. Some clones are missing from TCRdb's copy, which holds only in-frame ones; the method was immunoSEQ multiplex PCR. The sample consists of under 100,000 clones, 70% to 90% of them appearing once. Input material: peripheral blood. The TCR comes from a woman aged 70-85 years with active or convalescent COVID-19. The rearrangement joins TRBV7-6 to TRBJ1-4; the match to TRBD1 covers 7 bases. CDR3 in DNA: TGTGCCAGCGGAGGGGGCGAAACGATTCTCGGTGAAAAACTGTTTTTT. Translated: CASGGGETILGEKLFF.